These T cell receptor beta chains were read from a single sample in a study of beta chain features in type 1 diabetes. The repertoire was sequenced with immunoSEQ multiplex PCR; TCRdb's copy has only in-frame clones and lacks some. The repertoire holds some 400,000 clones, with roughly 16% as singletons. Material for sequencing was naive CD4+ T cells from blood. Receptor source: a woman younger than 35 in good health. Both conserved end residues are part of each CDR3. The D gene is left open where the match is weak. Only part of the rows carry a size: once, few, many, or a class if the clone is expanded.

clone size,J gene,V gene,D gene,CDR3 DNA,CDR3 protein
-,TRBJ2-3,TRBV30,-,TGTGCCTGGAGTGTACGGGACTTTGACACGCAGTATTTT,CAWSVRDFDTQYF
few,TRBJ2-3,TRBV6-5,-,TGTGCCAGCAGTAAACACACAGATACGCAGTATTTT,CASSKHTDTQYF
few,TRBJ2-7,TRBV5-1,TRBD1,TGCGCCAGCCAGCCTGAGGGGGCCTGGGACGAGCAGTACTTC,CASQPEGAWDEQYF
-,TRBJ1-1,TRBV7-9,-,TGTGCCAGCAGCTTAATGCGACAGCCGAACACTGAAGCTTTCTTT,CASSLMRQPNTEAFF
few,TRBJ2-2,TRBV9,TRBD1,TGTGCCAGCAGCGTATCCCAGGGGACAGTCACCGGGGAGCTGTTTTTT,CASSVSQGTVTGELFF
-,TRBJ2-1,TRBV7-2,-,TGTGCCAGCAGTACAGCCCGACAGGTGGAGTTCTTC,CASSTARQVEFF
few,TRBJ2-1,TRBV9,-,TGTGCCAGCAGCGTAGAAAGTAAGGCAGGGCAGTTCTTC,CASSVESKAGQFF
few,TRBJ1-5,TRBV7-9,-,TGTGCCAGCACCGCGGGGGGCAATCAGCCCCAGCATTTT,CASTAGGNQPQHF
few,TRBJ2-5,TRBV5-1,TRBD2,TGCGCCAGCAGCTTTACCGGTAGCGGGAGGTTGGAGACCCAGTACTTC,CASSFTGSGRLETQYF
-,TRBJ2-5,TRBV5-1,TRBD1,TGCGCCAGCGGAAATGGGGACAGGGCCCCAGAGACCCAGTACTTC,CASGNGDRAPETQYF
-,TRBJ2-3,TRBV30,-,TGTGCCTGGAGTACAGTCGGTCGGAGGGGTACGCAGTATTTT,CAWSTVGRRGTQYF
-,TRBJ2-7,TRBV6-5,-,TGTGCCAGCAGTTCCCTAGTCTCCTACGAGCAGTACTTC,CASSSLVSYEQYF
few,TRBJ1-2,TRBV18,TRBD1,TGTGCCAGCTCACCCGACAGGGACTATGGCTACACCTTC,CASSPDRDYGYTF
few,TRBJ1-1,TRBV30,-,TGTGCCTGGAGTGAAACTGTTGAAGCTTTCTTT,CAWSETVEAFF
few,TRBJ2-1,TRBV2,TRBD1,TGTGCCAGCAGTGGACAGGGATCCTGGAATGAGCAGTTCTTC,CASSGQGSWNEQFF
-,TRBJ2-1,TRBV7-2,TRBD2,TGTGCCAGCAGCTTGGGGAGCGGGAGGGGGAATGAGCAGTTCTTC,CASSLGSGRGNEQFF
few,TRBJ2-5,TRBV5-1,TRBD1,TGCGCCAGCAGCTCGGGACAGGGCAAAGAGACCCAGTACTTC,CASSSGQGKETQYF
-,TRBJ2-7,TRBV18,TRBD2,TGTGCCAGCTCACCACCGGGACTAGCGGGAGGCGAGCAGTACTTC,CASSPPGLAGGEQYF
few,TRBJ2-5,TRBV5-1,TRBD1,TGCGCCAGCAGCACGGGGACAGGGATGGAGACCCAGTACTTC,CASSTGTGMETQYF
-,TRBJ1-1,TRBV9,-,TGTGCCAGCAGCGCCTCAGGATCGAACACTGAAGCTTTCTTT,CASSASGSNTEAFF
-,TRBJ2-2,TRBV9,TRBD2,TGTGCCAGCAGCGTTTTATGGGGGGGTAACACCGGGGAGCTGTTTTTT,CASSVLWGGNTGELFF
-,TRBJ2-5,TRBV13,-,TGTGCCAGCAGCCCCCCTGGCGGGGCAGGGGAGACCCAGTACTTC,CASSPPGGAGETQYF
few,TRBJ2-2,TRBV14,-,TGTGCCAGCAGCCCGGTGACAGGTTACACCGGGGAGCTGTTTTTT,CASSPVTGYTGELFF
-,TRBJ2-7,TRBV29-1,TRBD1,TGCAGCGCTGGGAGGACAGGGCGCCCCGAGCAGTACTTC,CSAGRTGRPEQYF
-,TRBJ2-1,TRBV28,-,TGTGCCAGCAGTTTTTTACTGAGTGAGCAGTTCTTC,CASSFLLSEQFF
few,TRBJ2-3,TRBV30,TRBD2,TGTGCCTGGAGTGACCCCGGGACTAGCGGGAGGGGAGATACGCAGTATTTT,CAWSDPGTSGRGDTQYF
-,TRBJ1-5,TRBV30,-,TGTGCCTGGATTTGGAGGGCCCGTTTGAGTCAGCCCCAGCATTTT,CAWIWRARLSQPQHF
few,TRBJ2-6,TRBV10-3,-,TGTGCCATCATGGGCAGCTCTGGGGCCAACGTCCTGACTTTC,CAIMGSSGANVLTF
-,TRBJ2-5,TRBV14,-,TGTGCCAGCAGCCGATTTGGGGCGGGAAGAGAGACCCAGTACTTC,CASSRFGAGRETQYF
-,TRBJ1-5,TRBV5-6,-,TGTGCCAGCAGCTTGGTAGGGGGTCAGCCCCAGCATTTT,CASSLVGGQPQHF
-,TRBJ2-7,TRBV6-6,-,TGTGCCAGCAGTTATGGTGGCAGACTGCCCTACGAGCAGTACTTC,CASSYGGRLPYEQYF
-,TRBJ2-2,TRBV29-1,TRBD1,TGCAGCACAGACAGGGGTTCGGCCGGGGAGCTGTTTTTT,CSTDRGSAGELFF
few,TRBJ2-7,TRBV7-2,TRBD2,TGTGCCAGCAGACCCGGACTAGCGATCTACGAGCAGTACTTC,CASRPGLAIYEQYF
few,TRBJ2-1,TRBV5-1,-,TGCGCCAGCAGCGTAATGGGGGCATCCTACAATGAGCAGTTCTTC,CASSVMGASYNEQFF
-,TRBJ2-1,TRBV6-5,-,TGTGCCAGCAGCGGACTTATCTACAATGAGCAGTTCTTC,CASSGLIYNEQFF
few,TRBJ1-2,TRBV6-1,-,TGTGCCAGCAGTGCACGGGTGACGGCTTCATATTTCGGCTACACCTTC,CASSARVTASYFGYTF
-,TRBJ2-7,TRBV2,TRBD1,TGTGCCAGCAGGCGACTTCAGGGGGACTCCTACGAGCAGTACTTC,CASRRLQGDSYEQYF
-,TRBJ2-5,TRBV7-2,TRBD1,TGTGCCAGCAGCCGGACGGGGATCGGGACAGGGGGGAGCCAGTACTTC,CASSRTGIGTGGSQYF
-,TRBJ2-7,TRBV23-1,TRBD2,TGCGCCAGCAGAACTAGCGGTTCGGGCCACGAGCAGTACTTC,CASRTSGSGHEQYF
-,TRBJ2-6,TRBV30,-,TGTGCCTGGAGTGTACGGAAGGGGAAATTCTTTGGATCTGGGGCCAACGTCCTGACTTTC,CAWSVRKGKFFGSGANVLTF
-,TRBJ1-1,TRBV19,-,TGTGCCAGTAGTCAACGCCCAGGGAACACTGAAGCTTTCTTT,CASSQRPGNTEAFF